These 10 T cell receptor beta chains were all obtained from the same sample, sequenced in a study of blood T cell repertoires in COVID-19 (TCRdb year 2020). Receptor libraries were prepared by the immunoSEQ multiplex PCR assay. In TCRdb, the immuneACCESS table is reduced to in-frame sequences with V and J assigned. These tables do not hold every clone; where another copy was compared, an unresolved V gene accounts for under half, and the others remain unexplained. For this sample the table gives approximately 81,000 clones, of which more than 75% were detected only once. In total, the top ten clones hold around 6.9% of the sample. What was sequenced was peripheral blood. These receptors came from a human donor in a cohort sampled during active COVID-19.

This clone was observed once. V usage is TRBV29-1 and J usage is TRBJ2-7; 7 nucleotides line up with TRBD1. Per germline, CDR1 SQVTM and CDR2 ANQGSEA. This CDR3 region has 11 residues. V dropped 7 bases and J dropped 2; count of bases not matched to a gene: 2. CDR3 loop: CSGGTAYEQYF. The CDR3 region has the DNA TGCAGCGGTGGGACAGCCTACGAGCAGTACTTC.

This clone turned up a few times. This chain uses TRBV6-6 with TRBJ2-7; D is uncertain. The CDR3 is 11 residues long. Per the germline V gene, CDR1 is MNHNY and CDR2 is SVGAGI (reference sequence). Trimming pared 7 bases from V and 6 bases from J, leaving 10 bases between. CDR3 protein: CASTSRVEQYF. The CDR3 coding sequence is TGTGCCAGCACCTCCCGAGTCGAGCAGTACTTC.

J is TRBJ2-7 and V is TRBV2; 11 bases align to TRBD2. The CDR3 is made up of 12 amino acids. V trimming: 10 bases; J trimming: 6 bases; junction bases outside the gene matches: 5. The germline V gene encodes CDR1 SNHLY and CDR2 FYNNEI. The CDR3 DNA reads TGTGCCACCCATGGACTAGCGGGCGAGCAGTACTTC. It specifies CATHGLAGEQYF. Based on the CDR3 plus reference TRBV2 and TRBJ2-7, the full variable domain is EPEVTQTPSHQVTQMGQEVILRCVPISNHLYFYWYRQILGQKVEFLVSFYNNEISEKSEIFDDQFSVERPDGSNFTLKIRSTKLEDSAMYFCATHGLAGEQYFGPGTRLTVT.

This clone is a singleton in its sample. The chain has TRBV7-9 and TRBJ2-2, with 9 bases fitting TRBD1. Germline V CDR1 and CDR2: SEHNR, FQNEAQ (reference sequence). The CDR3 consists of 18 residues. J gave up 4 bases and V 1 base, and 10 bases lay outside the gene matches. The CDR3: CASSLGIQGAIPTGELFF. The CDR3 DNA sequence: TGTGCCAGCAGCTTAGGGATACAGGGGGCTATTCCCACCGGGGAGCTGTTTTTT.

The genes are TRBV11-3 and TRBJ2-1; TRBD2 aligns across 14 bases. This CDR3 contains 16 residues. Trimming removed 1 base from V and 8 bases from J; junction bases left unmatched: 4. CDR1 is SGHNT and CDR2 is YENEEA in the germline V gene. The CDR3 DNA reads TGTGCCAGCAGCTTAGGACTAGCGGGGGGGCGGGATGAGCAGTTCTTC. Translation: CASSLGLAGGRDEQFF.

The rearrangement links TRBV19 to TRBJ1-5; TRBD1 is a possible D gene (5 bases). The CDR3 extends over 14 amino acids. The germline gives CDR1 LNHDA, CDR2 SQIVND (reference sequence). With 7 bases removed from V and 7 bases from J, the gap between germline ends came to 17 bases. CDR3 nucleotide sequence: TGTGCCAGTACCCCAGGCTGGGGGGGACAGCCCCAGCATTTT. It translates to CASTPGWGGQPQHF.

CDR3 nucleotides: TGTGCCTGGAAGGGGGAAGGGGTCGGATCACCCCTCCACTTT. Translating gives CAWKGEGVGSPLHF. The V call is TRBV30, the J call TRBJ1-6, with a tentative D call TRBD1 (6 bases). V was trimmed by 4 bases and J by 10 bases, leaving 17 bases between them. Per germline, CDR1 GTSNPN and CDR2 SVGIG (reference sequence). The CDR3 is made up of 14 amino acids.

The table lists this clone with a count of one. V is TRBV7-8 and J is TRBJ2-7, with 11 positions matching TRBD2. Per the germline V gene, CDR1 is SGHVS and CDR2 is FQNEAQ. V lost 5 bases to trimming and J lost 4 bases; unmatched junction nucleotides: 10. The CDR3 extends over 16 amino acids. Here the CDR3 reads CASSALILAGVYEQYF. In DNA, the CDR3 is TGTGCCAGCAGCGCCCTGATACTAGCGGGGGTGTACGAGCAGTACTTC.

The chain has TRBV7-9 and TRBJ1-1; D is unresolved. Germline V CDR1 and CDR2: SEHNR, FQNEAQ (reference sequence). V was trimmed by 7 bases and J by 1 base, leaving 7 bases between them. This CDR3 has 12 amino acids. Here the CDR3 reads CASNKQNTEAFF. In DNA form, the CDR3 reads TGTGCCAGCAATAAACAGAACACTGAAGCTTTCTTT. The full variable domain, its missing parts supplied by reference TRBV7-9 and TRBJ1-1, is DTGVSQNPRHKITKRGQNVTFRCDPISEHNRLYWYRQTLGQGPEFLTYFQNEAQLEKSRLLSDRFSAERPKGSFSTLEIQRTEQGDSAMYLCASNKQNTEAFFGQGTRLTVV.

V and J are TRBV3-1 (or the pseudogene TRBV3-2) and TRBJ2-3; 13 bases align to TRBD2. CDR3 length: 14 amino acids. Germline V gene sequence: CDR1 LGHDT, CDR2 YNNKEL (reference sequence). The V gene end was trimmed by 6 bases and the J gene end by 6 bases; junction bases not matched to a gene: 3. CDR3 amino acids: CASRVTSGGDTQYF. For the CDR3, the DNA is TGTGCCAGCAGGGTGACTAGCGGGGGGGATACGCAGTATTTT.